The rows below give T cell receptor beta chains drawn from one sample of a study of breast tumors, draining lymph nodes, adjacent tissues. TCRdb independently ran MiXCR on the multiplex PCR reads; one entry per CDR3 protein. The sample carries 100,000 to 150,000 distinct CDR3 sequences, about 22% recorded once. What was sequenced was axillary lymph node tissue. The source of these receptors is a female donor with breast cancer. Some clones in this sample may be carry-over from other donors' samples. Both conserved end residues are part of each CDR3.

V	CDR3
TRBV9	CASSVGITGSQPQHF
TRBV19	CASSPRDTRGETQYF
TRBV10-3	CAISGTPTGELFF
TRBV7-3	CASSLGGANVLTF
TRBV11-2	CASSRLGQGNYGYTF
TRBV11-1	CASKPGTGAPTGTGELFF
TRBV12-3/TRBV12-4	CASSAIGGGSYEQYF
TRBV12-3/TRBV12-4	CASGSKETQYF
TRBV2	CATQMGGSQETQYF
TRBV6-1	CASTLDRGGETQYF
TRBV29-1	CSVGGVGLAGVGFGTDTQYF
TRBV6-1	CASSVTGPSQKLFF
TRBV7-9	CASSFPSSEQYF
TRBV25-1	CASSESSFMNTEAFF
TRBV7-7	CASSLIRGGEQYF
TRBV7-9	CASSLAGQGNEQFF
TRBV6-4	CASSELAGPLFF
TRBV7-9	CASSLFPRGNEQFF
TRBV4-2	CASSLLGSSSYNEQFF
TRBV12-3/TRBV12-4	CASSLIRGLGNEKLFF
TRBV28	CASSSHLPSPSGYTDTQYF
TRBV19	CASSKVGPNVQFF
TRBV6-5	CASSYAGTGFRSPLHF
TRBV6-6	CASSNAGGRYTF
TRBV7-9	CASSSPGGQGLYEQYF
TRBV7-8	CASSFRGSGANVLTF
TRBV20-1	CSAREGGGAYNEQFF
TRBV11-3	CASSLALAGGEFF
TRBV20-1	CSATGQGYATQYF
TRBV12-3/TRBV12-4	CASRGLAGGGNEQFF
TRBV7-2	CASSTVGLASNMQYF
TRBV28	CASSLGTDSTDTQYF
TRBV6-4	CASSDGTRYEQYF
TRBV11-2	CASRDRTSGRQYF
TRBV19	CASSIMSGVGQPQHF
TRBV7-8	CASTLSRDTEAFF
TRBV19	CASSIRRGGRETQYF
TRBV28	CASSRIHRGNYGYTF
TRBV24-1	CATSESGLGGKLTGDNEQFF
TRBV6-1	CASRNGQGENEKLFF
TRBV9	CASSSSGRGLAGLETQYF